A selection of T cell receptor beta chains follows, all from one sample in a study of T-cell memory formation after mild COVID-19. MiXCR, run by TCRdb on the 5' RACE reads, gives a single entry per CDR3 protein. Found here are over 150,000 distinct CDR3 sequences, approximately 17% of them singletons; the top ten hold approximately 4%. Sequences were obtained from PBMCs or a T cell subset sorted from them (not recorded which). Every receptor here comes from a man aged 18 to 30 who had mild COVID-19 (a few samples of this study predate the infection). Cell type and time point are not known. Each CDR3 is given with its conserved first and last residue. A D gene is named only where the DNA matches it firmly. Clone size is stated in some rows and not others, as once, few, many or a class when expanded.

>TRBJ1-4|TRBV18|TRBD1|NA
TGTGCCAGCCGGACAGGGTTATCAACTGAAAAACTGTTTTTT
CASRTGLSTEKLFF
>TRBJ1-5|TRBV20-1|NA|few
TGCAGTGCTAGAGCGGATAGCAATCAGCCCCAGCATTTT
CSARADSNQPQHF
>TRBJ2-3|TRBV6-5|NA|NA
TGTGCCAGCAGTTACTCAGGCGGCACAGATACGCAGTATTTT
CASSYSGGTDTQYF
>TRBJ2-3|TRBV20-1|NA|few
TGCAGTGCTAGTACAGATACGCAGTATTTT
CSASTDTQYF
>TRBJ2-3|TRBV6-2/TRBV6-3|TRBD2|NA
TGTGCCAGCAGTTTAAGCGGGGGGCATGCAGATACGCAGTATTTT
CASSLSGGHADTQYF
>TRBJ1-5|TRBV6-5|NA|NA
TGTGCCAGCAGAGGGGGAGATCAGCCCCAGCATTTT
CASRGGDQPQHF
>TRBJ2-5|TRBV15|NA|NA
TGTGCCACCAGCAGAGATAGGTCTAACCAAGAGACCCAGTACTTC
CATSRDRSNQETQYF
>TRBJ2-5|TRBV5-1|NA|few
TGCGCCAGCACCCTGCAAGAGACCCAGTACTTC
CASTLQETQYF
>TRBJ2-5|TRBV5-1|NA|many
TGCGCCAGCAGCTTTAATTCCGGGGATGAAGAGACCCAGTACTTC
CASSFNSGDEETQYF
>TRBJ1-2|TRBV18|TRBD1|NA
TGTGCCAGCTCACCACCGGGTCTGCGACAGGGGGGCGGCTACACCTTC
CASSPPGLRQGGGYTF
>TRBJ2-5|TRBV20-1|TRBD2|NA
TGCAGTGCTAGGCCCTGGCGGGGGGCTGGAGAGACCCAGTACTTC
CSARPWRGAGETQYF
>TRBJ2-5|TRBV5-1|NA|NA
TGCGCCAGCAGCAGGGATGGACAGCTCCAAGAGACCCAGTACTTC
CASSRDGQLQETQYF
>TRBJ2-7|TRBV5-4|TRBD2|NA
TGTGCCAGCAGCGAGGCTAGCGGAAGCTCCTACGAGCAGTACTTC
CASSEASGSSYEQYF
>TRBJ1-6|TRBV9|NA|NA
TGTGCCAGCAGCGTAGATGGCTCAGGTGGTTCACCCCTCCACTTT
CASSVDGSGGSPLHF
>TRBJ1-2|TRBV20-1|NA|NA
TGCAGTGCTCTTACAGGGTGGGGCGGCTACACCTTC
CSALTGWGGYTF
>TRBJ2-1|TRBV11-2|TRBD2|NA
TGTGCCAGCAGCTCCCTGGCGGGACTAGGCCCCAATGAGCAGTTCTTC
CASSSLAGLGPNEQFF
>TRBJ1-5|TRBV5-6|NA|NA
TGTGCCAGCAGCTTGAGGCCAGGAGTTAATCAGCCCCAGCATTTT
CASSLRPGVNQPQHF
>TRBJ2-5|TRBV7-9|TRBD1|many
TGTGCCAGCAGCTTAGAGGCAGGGGGCGTTTGGAGGGAGACCCAGTACTTC
CASSLEAGGVWRETQYF
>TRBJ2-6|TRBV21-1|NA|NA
TGTGCCAGCAGCAAAGGGGCAACGTATACCGGGCGCTCTGGGGCCAACGTCCTGACTTTC
CASSKGATYTGRSGANVLTF
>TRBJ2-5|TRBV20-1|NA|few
TGCGGGGGCCTGTACCAAGAGACCCAGTACTTC
CGGLYQETQYF